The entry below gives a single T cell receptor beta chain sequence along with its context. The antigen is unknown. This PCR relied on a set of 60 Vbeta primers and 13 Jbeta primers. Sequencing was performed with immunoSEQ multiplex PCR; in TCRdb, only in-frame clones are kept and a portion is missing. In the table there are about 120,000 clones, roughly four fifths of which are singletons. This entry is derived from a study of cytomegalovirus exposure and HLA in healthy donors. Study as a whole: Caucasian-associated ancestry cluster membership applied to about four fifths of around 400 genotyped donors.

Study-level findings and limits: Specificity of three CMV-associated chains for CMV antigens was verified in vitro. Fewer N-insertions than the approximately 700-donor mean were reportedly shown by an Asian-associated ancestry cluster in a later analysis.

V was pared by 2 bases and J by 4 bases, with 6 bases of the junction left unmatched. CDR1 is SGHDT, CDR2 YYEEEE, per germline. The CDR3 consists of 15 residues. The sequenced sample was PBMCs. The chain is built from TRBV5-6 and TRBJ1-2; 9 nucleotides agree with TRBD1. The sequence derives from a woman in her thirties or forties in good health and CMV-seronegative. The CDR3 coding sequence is TGTGCCAGCAGCTTATTAACAGGGGGCGCCTATGGCTACACCTTC. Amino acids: CASSLLTGGAYGYTF.